The 27 T cell receptor beta chains in this list originate from one sample, sequenced in a study of blood T cell repertoires in COVID-19. TCRdb keeps only in-frame clones here, not all; method: immunoSEQ multiplex PCR. The table shows more than 200,000 clones, with roughly 90% occurring only once. The sequenced sample was peripheral blood. These receptors all stem from a man aged 70-80 years with acute or convalescent COVID-19.

The chain carries TRBV20-1 and TRBJ1-2; D remains ambiguous. The CDR3 has 11 residues. CDR1 and CDR2 from the germline V gene are DFQATT and SNEGSKA (reference sequence). V lost 5 bases, J lost 10 bases, and 14 bases lay in between. DNA for the CDR3: TGCAGTGCTTTTCTAGGTGGTGCCTACACCTTC. Its protein is CSAFLGGAYTF.

This clone has just a few counts. This chain links TRBV7-3 with TRBJ1-1, with 11 bases lining up with TRBD1. The CDR3 sequence is 15 residues long. Trimming removed 5 bases from V and 4 bases from J; junction bases left unmatched: 6. Germline values: CDR1 SGHTA, CDR2 FQGTGA. The CDR3 sequence: CASSPPGTGGTEAFF. CDR3 DNA sequence: TGTGCCAGCAGCCCTCCAGGGACAGGGGGCACTGAAGCTTTCTTT.

The V and J genes are TRBV5-6 and TRBJ2-3; D is unclear. Trimming took 2 bases from V and 3 from J, leaving 13 bases between them. The CDR3 is 15 amino acids. From germline, CDR1 is SGHDT and CDR2 YYEEEE. CDR3 sequence (DNA): TGTGCCAGCAGCTTATCGACTGGATGGACAGATACGCAGTATTTT. It is translated as CASSLSTGWTDTQYF.

The chain couples TRBV7-9 to TRBJ1-5; 10 nucleotides line up with TRBD1. V was pared by 1 base and J by 6 bases, with 3 bases of the junction left unmatched. This CDR3 spans 15 amino acids. Germline loops: CDR1 SEHNR, CDR2 FQNEAQ (reference sequence). The CDR3 sequence is CASSLGTGGIQPQHF. The CDR3, as DNA: TGTGCCAGCAGCTTAGGGACAGGGGGGATTCAGCCCCAGCATTTT.

The rearrangement uses TRBV7-2 and TRBJ2-3; TRBD1 matches at 7 bases. The J segment lost 2 bases and the V segment lost 4 bases, leaving 6 bases of the junction unmatched. The CDR3 sequence is 15 residues long. Germline CDR1 SGHTA, CDR2 FQGNSA. The DNA of the CDR3 is TGTGCCAGCAGCTACCGGGACAGACCCACAGATACGCAGTATTTT. Amino acid sequence: CASSYRDRPTDTQYF. The full variable domain, with the rest looked up from reference TRBV7-2 and TRBJ2-3, is GAGVSQSPSNKVTEKGKDVELRCDPISGHTALYWYRQSLGQGLEFLIYFQGNSAPDKSGLPSDRFSAERTGGSVSTLTIQRTQQEDSAVYLCASSYRDRPTDTQYFGPGTRLTVL.

The chain joins TRBV9 to TRBJ2-2, with D maybe TRBD1 (6 bases). The V end was cut by 0 bases, the J end by 3 bases, with 15 bases between. The CDR3 is made up of 17 amino acids. Germline V gives CDR1 SGDLS, CDR2 YYNGEE. The CDR3 loop reads CASSVAPPYRDTGELFF. The CDR3 coding sequence is TGTGCCAGCAGCGTAGCCCCCCCCTACAGGGACACCGGGGAGCTGTTTTTT.

The CDR3 nucleotides are TGTGCCAGCAGCGGTGACGGGACAGGGTTCAATGAGCAGTTCTTC. Amino acid sequence: CASSGDGTGFNEQFF. This chain uses TRBV9 with TRBJ2-1; 9 nucleotides align to TRBD1. CDR3 length equals 15 residues. The J segment lost 6 bases and the V segment lost 3 bases, leaving 7 bases of the junction unmatched. CDR1 SGDLS and CDR2 YYNGEE come from the germline V gene.

This clone turned up a few times. CDR3 region: CASSQEYSGNSPLHF. Written as DNA, the CDR3 is TGTGCCAGCAGCCAAGAGTACAGCGGTAATTCACCCCTCCACTTT. This sequence joins TRBV3-1 (or the pseudogene TRBV3-2) and TRBJ1-6; D gene uncertain. Deletions cut 0 bases from V and 6 bases from J, with 9 bases between. The CDR3 runs 15 residues. Germline assignment: CDR1 LGHDT and CDR2 YNNKEL (reference sequence).

The chain's CDR3 is CASSSDRDPSNEQFF. The CDR3 bases are TGTGCCAGCAGTTCGGACAGGGACCCGTCCAATGAGCAGTTCTTC. The gene calls are TRBV5-5 and TRBJ2-1; 8 positions agree with TRBD1. The V segment lost 5 bases and the J segment 6 bases; nucleotides outside the gene matches: 10. The CDR3 length is 15 residues. CDR1 is SGHKS, CDR2 YYEKEE, per germline (reference sequence).

The V call is TRBV7-2, the J call TRBJ2-1; 7 bases fit TRBD2. The CDR3 is 14 amino acids. From germline, CDR1 is SGHTA and CDR2 FQGNSA. The V segment lost 3 bases and the J segment 12 bases; nucleotides outside the gene matches: 11. The CDR3 nucleotides read TGTGCCAGCAGCTTGAGAAGGGAGGGCTGGGGGCAGTTCTTC. It encodes CASSLRREGWGQFF.

This clone was detected only a few times. This chain links TRBV3-1 (or the pseudogene TRBV3-2) with TRBJ2-2, with 7 positions matching TRBD1. The CDR3 covers 15 residues. The V and J ends lost 4 bases and 5 bases, in that order; junction bases with no gene match: 7. Germline-derived CDR1 and CDR2 are LGHDT and YNNKEL (reference sequence). The CDR3 bases are TGTGCCAGCAGCCTTGAGGGGGCGCGAACCGGGGAGCTGTTTTTT. It encodes CASSLEGARTGELFF.

The chain carries TRBV6-1 and TRBJ1-1; no firm D call. With 3 bases removed from V and 8 bases from J, the gap between germline ends came to 10 bases. The V gene's germline CDR1 is MNHNS and CDR2 SASEGT. The CDR3 length is 12 residues. CDR3 loop: CASSDWAGEAFF. The CDR3, as DNA: TGTGCCAGCAGTGATTGGGCAGGCGAAGCTTTCTTT.

The V call is TRBV5-5, the J call TRBJ1-2; 8 nucleotides align to TRBD1. Losses at the gene ends were 1 base for V and 0 bases for J; bases not matched to a gene: 11. Germline V gene sequence: CDR1 SGHKS, CDR2 YYEKEE (reference sequence). The CDR3 consists of 18 residues. The CDR3 protein is CASSLSWQGAITNYGYTF. CDR3 bases: TGTGCCAGCAGCTTGAGTTGGCAGGGGGCTATTACTAACTATGGCTACACCTTC. Variable domain in full (rest from reference TRBV5-5 and TRBJ1-2): DAGVTQSPTHLIKTRGQQVTLRCSPISGHKSVSWYQQVLGQGPQFIFQYYEKEERGRGNFPDRFSARQFPNYSSELNVNALLLGDSALYLCASSLSWQGAITNYGYTFGSGTRLTVV.

V is TRBV5-8 and J is TRBJ2-3, with a tentative D call TRBD1 (5 bases). The CDR3 sequence is 16 residues long. CDR1 is SGHTS, CDR2 YDEGEE, per germline. With 4 bases removed from V and 3 bases from J, the gap between germline ends came to 18 bases. CDR3 sequence reads: CASSSSEGAGTDTQYF. The CDR3 coding sequence is TGTGCCAGCAGCAGTTCGGAAGGGGCAGGTACAGATACGCAGTATTTT.

The V and J genes are TRBV4-1 and TRBJ1-4, with D hard to call. From germline, CDR1 is MGHRA and CDR2 YSYEKL. The length of the CDR3 is 16 residues. Trimming cost V 3 bases and J 1 base, with 12 bases left between them. CDR3 residues: CASSQDVGETNEKLFF. CDR3 nucleotide sequence: TGCGCCAGCAGCCAGGACGTCGGGGAAACTAATGAAAAACTGTTTTTT.

The rearrangement links TRBV6-1 to TRBJ2-1, with a possible D match to TRBD2 (7 bases). The CDR3 extends over 14 amino acids. V dropped 2 bases and J dropped 7 bases, with 12 bases sitting between them. The germline V gene has CDR1 MNHNS and CDR2 SASEGT. The CDR3 protein is CASSELGGGNEQFF. CDR3 bases: TGTGCCAGCAGTGAACTGGGAGGGGGTAATGAGCAGTTCTTC.

The chain combines TRBV6-2 or TRBV6-3 with TRBJ2-1, with D perhaps TRBD2 (6 bases). Germline values: CDR1 MNHEY, CDR2 SVGEGT. The CDR3 has 15 amino acids. Trimming stripped 6 bases from V and 8 bases from J, with 20 bases between. The CDR3 DNA reads TGTGCCAGCAGCCGTACCGCCGGGAGTTACGATGAGCAGTTCTTC. Translation gives CASSRTAGSYDEQFF.

The chain joins TRBV5-1 to TRBJ2-5; D is perhaps TRBD1 (7 bases). The ends were cut back, 3 bases at V and 1 base at J, with 13 bases in the middle. Germline-derived CDR1 and CDR2 are SGHRS and YFSETQ. The length of the CDR3 is 15 residues. CDR3 region: CASSSGQGGQETQYF. The DNA for the CDR3 is TGCGCCAGCAGCTCCGGGCAGGGGGGCCAAGAGACCCAGTACTTC.

As to this clone: Distinct nucleotide sequences in the sample also encode this CDR3. The gene calls are TRBV5-1 and TRBJ2-7; maybe TRBD1 (6 bases). CDR3 size: 14 residues. CDR1 SGHRS and CDR2 YFSETQ come from the germline V gene. V lost 3 bases to trimming and J lost 3 bases, with 13 bases between them. The CDR3 reads CASSSNTGSYEQYF. CDR3 nucleotide sequence: TGCGCCAGCAGCTCGAATACAGGGAGCTACGAGCAGTACTTC.

The genes are TRBV19 and TRBJ2-2; 16 bases line up with TRBD2. The CDR3 contains 17 residues. Trimming at V came to 4 bases and at J to 7 bases, leaving 6 bases not matched to a gene. The germline CDR1 and CDR2 sequences are LNHDA and SQIVND (reference sequence). The CDR3, as DNA: TGTGCCAGTAGTAAAGCGGGACTAGCGGGAGGGCGCGGGGAGCTGTTTTTT. This encodes CASSKAGLAGGRGELFF.

The chain is built from TRBV5-1 and TRBJ2-7; 10 bases fit TRBD2. There are 14 residues in the CDR3. V shed 5 bases, J shed 3 bases, and the junction held 5 bases outside the gene matches. From germline, CDR1 is SGHRS and CDR2 YFSETQ. CDR3 nucleotide sequence: TGCGCCAGCAGAGCCGGGACTAGCGTCTACGAGCAGTACTTC. Translation: CASRAGTSVYEQYF.

This clone occurred a few times. This chain uses TRBV6-5 with TRBJ2-7; 11 positions agree with TRBD2. With 8 bases clipped from V and 5 bases from J, the junction kept 11 bases outside the gene matches. The CDR3 is 15 amino acids. Looked up from germline, CDR1 is MNHEY and CDR2 is SVGAGI. In nucleotides, the CDR3 is TGTGCCAGCTTTACCGGGACTAGCGGCAGGCACGAGCAGTACTTC. Its translation is CASFTGTSGRHEQYF.

This sequence joins TRBV2 and TRBJ2-7; TRBD1 matches 8 bases. The length of the CDR3 is 12 residues. Looked up from germline, CDR1 is SNHLY and CDR2 is FYNNEI. J was trimmed by 6 bases and V by 8 bases; bases with no gene match: 6. CDR3 in DNA: TGTGCCAGCGGGGCAGGGGGCCGCGAGCAGTACTTC. Translating gives CASGAGGREQYF. The whole variable domain, filled in from reference TRBV2 and TRBJ2-7, reads EPEVTQTPSHQVTQMGQEVILRCVPISNHLYFYWYRQILGQKVEFLVSFYNNEISEKSEIFDDQFSVERPDGSNFTLKIRSTKLEDSAMYFCASGAGGREQYFGPGTRLTVT.

The chain joins TRBV5-4 to TRBJ2-1; the match to TRBD2 covers 9 bases. CDR1 SGHNT and CDR2 YYREEE come from the germline V gene (reference sequence). V shed 0 bases, J shed 6 bases, and the junction held 10 bases outside the gene matches. The CDR3 is 17 amino acids. For the CDR3, the DNA is TGTGCCAGCAGCTTGGAAGCGGGAGGACTCAGGGGCAATGAGCAGTTCTTC. Its protein is CASSLEAGGLRGNEQFF.

The chain employs TRBV6-5 and TRBJ2-7; maybe TRBD1 (5 bases). Per the germline V gene, CDR1 is MNHEY and CDR2 is SVGAGI. Trimming removed 8 bases at V and 5 bases at J, with 10 bases between. The length of the CDR3 is 11 residues. The chain's CDR3 is CASQRGNEQYF. CDR3 bases: TGTGCCAGCCAAAGGGGTAACGAGCAGTACTTC.

The V call is TRBV29-1, the J call TRBJ2-1; the match to TRBD1 covers 7 bases. CDR1 is SQVTM, CDR2 ANQGSEA, per germline. The V segment lost 3 bases and the J segment 1 base; nucleotides outside the gene matches: 9. The CDR3 is 16 residues long. The CDR3 nucleotides read TGCAGCGTTGAGCTAGGGGGCGCCGGGTCCTACAATGAGCAGTTCTTC. It translates to CSVELGGAGSYNEQFF.

This clone was picked up a small number of times. The CDR3, as DNA: TGTGCCAGCAGTTTTAGTCTCTTCTCTGGCTACACCTTC. It encodes CASSFSLFSGYTF. The gene calls are TRBV27 and TRBJ1-2; no clear D. Germline V CDR1 and CDR2: MNHEY, SMNVEV (reference sequence). V lost 3 bases and J 7 bases, leaving 12 bases between the germline ends. The CDR3 is made up of 13 amino acids.